These T cell receptor beta chains were read from a single sample in a study of blood T cell repertoires in COVID-19. Produced via immunoSEQ multiplex PCR; TCRdb's table is partial and in-frame only. The sample has more than 85,000 clones; about nine tenths are singletons. Sequenced: peripheral blood. These receptors were obtained from a woman aged 50 to 65 with COVID-19, enrolled during active disease. CDR3s include the opening cysteine and the closing phenylalanine or tryptophan. A D gene is named only where the DNA matches it firmly. Only part of the rows carry a size: once, few, many, or a class if the clone is expanded.

D,size,V,J,DNA,CDR3
TRBD1,few,TRBV13,TRBJ1-1,TGTGCCAGCAGCTTAAGGGACAGGGAAGAAGCTTTCTTT,CASSLRDREEAFF
NA,NA,TRBV4-2,TRBJ1-5,TGTGCCAGCAGTTTTTCGGGACTGAGCAATCAGCCCCAGCATTTT,CASSFSGLSNQPQHF
NA,once,TRBV19,TRBJ1-3,TGTGCCAGTAGTATACAGACTGGAAACACCATATATTTT,CASSIQTGNTIYF
TRBD2,NA,TRBV3-1/TRBV3-2,TRBJ2-5,TGTGCCAGCAGCCAAGATCGGGGGGAGGAGACCCAGTACTTC,CASSQDRGEETQYF
TRBD2,NA,TRBV10-3,TRBJ2-2,TGTGCCACCAGACTAGCGGGGGGATTAGGCGGGGAGCTGTTTTTT,CATRLAGGLGGELFF
TRBD2,NA,TRBV5-3,TRBJ2-3,TGTGCCAGAAGCTTGGGGCTAGCGGGGATCACAGATACGCAGTATTTT,CARSLGLAGITDTQYF
TRBD2,NA,TRBV2,TRBJ2-5,TGTGCCAGCAGTCCGGGGGGGGAGACCCAGTACTTC,CASSPGGETQYF
TRBD1,NA,TRBV19,TRBJ1-5,TGTGCCAGTAGTACCTCTCCGGACAGGGCGAATCAGCCCCAGCATTTT,CASSTSPDRANQPQHF
NA,NA,TRBV6-1,TRBJ1-2,TGTGCCAGCAGTGAAGAGGCCGGGGGGGCTGGCTACACCTTC,CASSEEAGGAGYTF
NA,NA,TRBV5-6,TRBJ2-7,TGTGCCAGCAGCTTGGGGGACTTCGAGCAGTACTTC,CASSLGDFEQYF
TRBD2,NA,TRBV19,TRBJ2-7,TGTGCCAGTAGCCCTTTAACTAGCGGGGCTTACGAGCAGTACTTC,CASSPLTSGAYEQYF
NA,NA,TRBV6-5,TRBJ1-1,TGTGCCAGCAGGAGGGGGAGTACTGAAGCTTTCTTT,CASRRGSTEAFF
TRBD2,NA,TRBV25-1,TRBJ2-1,TGTGCCAGCAGCTATAGCGGGGGCTCCTACAATGAGCAGTTCTTC,CASSYSGGSYNEQFF
NA,NA,TRBV19,TRBJ1-5,TGTGCCACGACAGTGATCAATCAGCCCCAGCATTTT,CATTVINQPQHF
TRBD1,once,TRBV18,TRBJ1-2,TGTGCCAGCTCAATGACAGGGGGAAACAACTATGGCTACACCTTC,CASSMTGGNNYGYTF
NA,NA,TRBV19,TRBJ2-3,TGTGCCAGTACGGGGTCGCCCACAGATACGCAGTATTTT,CASTGSPTDTQYF
TRBD2,NA,TRBV15,TRBJ2-5,TGTGCCACCAGCAGAGATCAGTTGGCGGGGGGGAGTGAGACCCAGTACTTC,CATSRDQLAGGSETQYF
NA,once,TRBV20-1,TRBJ2-3,TGCAGTGCTAGTGGGGTTAGCGGAACAGATACGCAGTATTTT,CSASGVSGTDTQYF
NA,NA,TRBV29-1,TRBJ2-6,TGCAGCGTAACCAGTTCGGGAGCTGGGGCCAACGTCCTGACTTTC,CSVTSSGAGANVLTF
NA,NA,TRBV11-2,TRBJ2-3,TGTGCCAGCGGATATGGAGATAGCACAGATACGCAGTATTTT,CASGYGDSTDTQYF
TRBD1,once,TRBV7-9,TRBJ1-1,TGTGCCAGCAGCTTACCCAGGACAGGGTTCGCTGAAGCTTTCTTT,CASSLPRTGFAEAFF
NA,NA,TRBV7-3,TRBJ2-2,TGTGCCAGCAGCTTAAGACACAACACCGGGGAGCTGTTTTTT,CASSLRHNTGELFF
NA,NA,TRBV11-3,TRBJ1-6,TGTGCCAGCAGCTTAGACAGGGTTTGGAATTCACCCCTCCACTTT,CASSLDRVWNSPLHF
TRBD1,NA,TRBV3-1/TRBV3-2,TRBJ1-4,TGTGCCAGCAGCCTCCTGGACAGGCCTAATGAAAAACTGTTTTTT,CASSLLDRPNEKLFF
TRBD1,NA,TRBV7-3,TRBJ2-4,TGTGCCAGCAGCAAACAGGGGGCCGGGGAAAACATTCAGTACTTC,CASSKQGAGENIQYF
TRBD2,NA,TRBV7-3,TRBJ2-3,TGTGCCAGCAGCCACGCGGGACTAGCGGGGATCACAGATACGCAGTATTTT,CASSHAGLAGITDTQYF
TRBD1,NA,TRBV19,TRBJ1-5,TGTGCCAGTAAAATAGACAGGGGAGGCAATCAGCCCCAGCATTTT,CASKIDRGGNQPQHF
TRBD2,NA,TRBV11-2,TRBJ2-5,TGTGCCAGCAGCTTATCCCCTAGCGGGACGCAAGAGACCCAGTACTTC,CASSLSPSGTQETQYF
TRBD1,NA,TRBV9,TRBJ2-5,TGTGCCAGCAGCGTAGTTGGGACAGGCCCCCAAGAGACCCAGTACTTC,CASSVVGTGPQETQYF
TRBD2,NA,TRBV24-1,TRBJ2-5,TGTGCCACCAGTGACTCGGGACTAGACCAAGAGACCCAGTACTTC,CATSDSGLDQETQYF
TRBD1,NA,TRBV3-1/TRBV3-2,TRBJ2-7,TGTGCCAGCAGCCGGGACAGGGCTTCCGAGCAGTACTTC,CASSRDRASEQYF
NA,NA,TRBV11-3,TRBJ1-3,TGTGCCAGCAGCGATCCATGGCGGGTAGATCCTGGAAACACCATATATTTT,CASSDPWRVDPGNTIYF
TRBD2,NA,TRBV7-2,TRBJ2-5,TGTGCCAGCAGCTTAGGCGGGGGTTATGAGACCCAGTACTTC,CASSLGGGYETQYF
TRBD2,NA,TRBV5-1,TRBJ2-1,TGCGCCAGCAGCTCTGGACTAGCGGGGGATAATGAGCAGTTCTTC,CASSSGLAGDNEQFF
TRBD1,NA,TRBV18,TRBJ2-5,TGTGCCAGCCGACAGGGGGGCCTTCAAGAGACCCAGTACTTC,CASRQGGLQETQYF
NA,NA,TRBV5-1,TRBJ2-6,TGCGCCAGCAGCTTGCCGGAGGGCTCTGGGGCCAACGTCCTGACTTTC,CASSLPEGSGANVLTF
TRBD1,few,TRBV7-2,TRBJ1-6,TGTGCCAGCAGCTACCGGACAGGGACAAATTCACCCCTCCACTTT,CASSYRTGTNSPLHF
TRBD1,NA,TRBV6-2/TRBV6-3,TRBJ1-1,TGTGCCAGCAGTTCGCCAGGACAGGGGAACACTGAAGCTTTCTTT,CASSSPGQGNTEAFF
NA,few,TRBV5-6,TRBJ2-6,TGTGCCAGCAGCTTCGTGTCGGGGAGGGCCAACGTCCTGACTTTC,CASSFVSGRANVLTF
TRBD1,few,TRBV4-1,TRBJ1-1,TGCGCCAGCAGTTATACAGGGGGGAACACTGAAGCTTTCTTT,CASSYTGGNTEAFF
TRBD1,once,TRBV27,TRBJ1-1,TGTGCCAGCAGTCCCCTGACAGGGGGCAACACTGAAGCTTTCTTT,CASSPLTGGNTEAFF
NA,NA,TRBV27,TRBJ1-4,TGTGCCAGCAGTTTAAACGCAGGTCCTAATGAAAAACTGTTTTTT,CASSLNAGPNEKLFF
NA,NA,TRBV27,TRBJ1-5,TGTGCCAGCAGTTTAACGGTTCTCCAGCCCCAGCATTTT,CASSLTVLQPQHF
TRBD1,NA,TRBV5-1,TRBJ2-5,TGCGCCAGCAGCGAAGGACAGGGGGATACGTCCCAGTACTTC,CASSEGQGDTSQYF